The 3 T cell receptor beta chains below come from one sample, sequenced in a study of glioma-infiltrating T cells. Using RNA template, CDR3s of TCR alpha and beta were amplified with iRepertoire arm-PCR. Each CDR3 protein gets one entry after TCRdb re-called the multiplex PCR reads with MiXCR. The table has approximately 90,000 distinct CDR3 sequences, about 25% seen once. What was sequenced was glioma tissue, nonneoplastic brain tissue, or PBMCs (not recorded which). These receptors all come from a human donor with low-grade glioma or glioblastoma, undergoing nonglioma brain surgery, or in good health (not recorded which).

V and J are TRBV18 and TRBJ1-6, with D tentatively TRBD1 (6 bases). This CDR3 has 14 residues. The ends were cut back, 10 bases at V and 10 bases at J, with 20 bases in the middle. Per the germline V gene, CDR1 is KGHSH and CDR2 is LQKENI. The DNA of the CDR3 is TGTGCCATCACAGGACTGGGGGACACATCACCCCTCCACTTT. This gives the protein CAITGLGDTSPLHF.

This clonotype has at least ten counts. The chain recombines TRBV10-2 with TRBJ1-2, with D unresolved. V was shortened by 0 bases and J by 4 bases, with 6 bases between the two germline ends. This CDR3 has 13 amino acids. CDR1 is WSHSY and CDR2 is SAAADI in the germline V gene. CDR3 coding DNA: TGCGCCAGCAGTGAGTCCGGCGGCTATGGCTACACCTTC. Its translation: CASSESGGYGYTF.

This clonotype was recorded at least ten times. This chain links TRBV10-2 with TRBJ1-1, with TRBD1 matching 10 bases. The germline CDR1 and CDR2 sequences are WSHSY and SAAADI. CDR3 length equals 13 residues. After removal of 6 bases from V and 5 bases from J, the junction contained 3 bases not matched to a gene. The CDR3 here is CASRTGGKTEAFF. CDR3 DNA: TGCGCCAGCAGGACAGGGGGCAAAACTGAAGCTTTCTTT.